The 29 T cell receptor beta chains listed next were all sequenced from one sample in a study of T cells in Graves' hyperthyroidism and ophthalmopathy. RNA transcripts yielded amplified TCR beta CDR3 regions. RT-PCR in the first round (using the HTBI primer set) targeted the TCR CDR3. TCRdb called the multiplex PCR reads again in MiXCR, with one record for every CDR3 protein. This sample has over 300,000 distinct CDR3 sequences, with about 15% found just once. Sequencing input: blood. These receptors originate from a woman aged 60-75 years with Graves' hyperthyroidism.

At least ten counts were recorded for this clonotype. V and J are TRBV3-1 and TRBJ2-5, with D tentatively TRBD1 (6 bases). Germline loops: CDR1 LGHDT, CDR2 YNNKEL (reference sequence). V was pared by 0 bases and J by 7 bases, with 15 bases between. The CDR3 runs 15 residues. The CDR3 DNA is TGTGCCAGCAGCCAAGACACGACACAGGGTGGGACCCAGTACTTC. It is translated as CASSQDTTQGGTQYF.

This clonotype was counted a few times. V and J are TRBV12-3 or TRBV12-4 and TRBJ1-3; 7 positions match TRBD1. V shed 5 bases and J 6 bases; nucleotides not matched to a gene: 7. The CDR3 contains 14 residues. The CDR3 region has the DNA TGTGCCAGCAGTCCAAACAGGGGCGCAAACACCATATATTTT. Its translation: CASSPNRGANTIYF.

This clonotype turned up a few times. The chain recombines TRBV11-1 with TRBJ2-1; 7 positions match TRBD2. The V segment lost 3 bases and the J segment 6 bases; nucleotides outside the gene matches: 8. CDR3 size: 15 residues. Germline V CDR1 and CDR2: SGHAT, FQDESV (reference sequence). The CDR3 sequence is CASSFAGEWSNEQFF. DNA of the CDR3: TGTGCCAGCAGCTTCGCGGGAGAGTGGTCCAATGAGCAGTTCTTC.

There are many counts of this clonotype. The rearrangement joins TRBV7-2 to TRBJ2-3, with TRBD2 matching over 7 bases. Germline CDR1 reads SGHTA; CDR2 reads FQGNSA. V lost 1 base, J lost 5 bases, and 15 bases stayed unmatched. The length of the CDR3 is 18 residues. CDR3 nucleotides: TGTGCCAGCAGCTTAGGGTTGGTCTGGCGGGAGCTGGGAGATACGCAGTATTTT. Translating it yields CASSLGLVWRELGDTQYF.

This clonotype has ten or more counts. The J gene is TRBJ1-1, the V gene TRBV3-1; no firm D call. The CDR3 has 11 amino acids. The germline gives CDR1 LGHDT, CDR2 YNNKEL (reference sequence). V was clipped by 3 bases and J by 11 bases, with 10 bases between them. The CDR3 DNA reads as TGTGCCAGCAGCCATGACGGTGGGGCTTTCTTT. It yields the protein CASSHDGGAFF.

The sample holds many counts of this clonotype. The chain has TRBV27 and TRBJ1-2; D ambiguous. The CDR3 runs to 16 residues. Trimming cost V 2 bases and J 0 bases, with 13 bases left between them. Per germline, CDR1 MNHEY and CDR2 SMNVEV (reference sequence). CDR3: CASSLARAEANYGYTF. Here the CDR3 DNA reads TGTGCCAGCAGTTTAGCGAGGGCCGAAGCTAACTATGGCTACACCTTC.

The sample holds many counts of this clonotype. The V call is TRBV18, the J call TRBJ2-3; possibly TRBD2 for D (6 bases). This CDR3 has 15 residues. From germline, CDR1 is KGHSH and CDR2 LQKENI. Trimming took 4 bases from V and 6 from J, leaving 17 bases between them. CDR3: CASSRTQGGWDTQYF. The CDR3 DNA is TGTGCCAGCTCACGAACCCAGGGAGGTTGGGATACGCAGTATTTT.

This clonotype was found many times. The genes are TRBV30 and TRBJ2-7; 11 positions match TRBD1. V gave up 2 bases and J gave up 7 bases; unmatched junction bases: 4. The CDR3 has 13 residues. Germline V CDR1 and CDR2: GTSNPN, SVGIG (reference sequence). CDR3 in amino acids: CAWSSGTGGEQYF. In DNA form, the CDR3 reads TGTGCCTGGAGTTCCGGGACAGGGGGGGAGCAGTACTTC.

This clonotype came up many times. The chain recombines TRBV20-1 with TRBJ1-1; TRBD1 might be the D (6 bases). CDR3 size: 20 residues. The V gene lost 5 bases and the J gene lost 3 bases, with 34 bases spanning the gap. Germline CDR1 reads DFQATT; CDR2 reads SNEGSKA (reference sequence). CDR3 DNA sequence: TGCAGTGCTCCCAAACCCCTAGAATTCCTACGCAGGGGACTACACACTGAAGCTTTCTTT. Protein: CSAPKPLEFLRRGLHTEAFF.

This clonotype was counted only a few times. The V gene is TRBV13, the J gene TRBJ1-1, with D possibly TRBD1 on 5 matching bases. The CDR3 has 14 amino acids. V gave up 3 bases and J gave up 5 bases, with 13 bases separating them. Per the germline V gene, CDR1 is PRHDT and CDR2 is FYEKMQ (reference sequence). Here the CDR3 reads CASSLVSGPTEAFF. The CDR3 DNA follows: TGTGCCAGCAGCTTGGTCTCGGGGCCGACTGAAGCTTTCTTT.

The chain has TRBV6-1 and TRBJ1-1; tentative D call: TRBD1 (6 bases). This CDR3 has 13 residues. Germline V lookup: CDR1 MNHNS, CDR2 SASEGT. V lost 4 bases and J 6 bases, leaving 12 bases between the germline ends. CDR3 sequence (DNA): TGTGCCAGCAGTGCCCGGGACAACTCTGAAGCTTTCTTT. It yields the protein CASSARDNSEAFF.

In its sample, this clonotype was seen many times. CDR3 nucleotides: TGCAGTGCTAGAGGAGGAACCGGCGGTCAGCCCCAGCATTTT. It translates to CSARGGTGGQPQHF. The J gene is TRBJ1-5, the V gene TRBV20-1, with unresolved D. V lost 1 base to trimming and J lost 6 bases, with 13 bases between them. The germline gives CDR1 DFQATT, CDR2 SNEGSKA (reference sequence). CDR3 size: 14 residues.

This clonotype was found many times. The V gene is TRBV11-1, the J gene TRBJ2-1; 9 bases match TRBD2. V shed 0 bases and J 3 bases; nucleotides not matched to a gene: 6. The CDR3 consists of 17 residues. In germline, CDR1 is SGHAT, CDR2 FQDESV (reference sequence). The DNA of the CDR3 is TGTGCCAGCAGCTTAGCCTATAGCGGGAGTGGCTACAATGAGCAGTTCTTC. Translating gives CASSLAYSGSGYNEQFF.

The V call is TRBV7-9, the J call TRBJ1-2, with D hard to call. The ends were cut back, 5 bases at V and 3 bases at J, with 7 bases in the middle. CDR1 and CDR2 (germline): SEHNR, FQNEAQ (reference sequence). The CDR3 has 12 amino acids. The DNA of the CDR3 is TGTGCCAGCAGCGCCCAGGACTATGGCTACACCTTC. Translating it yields CASSAQDYGYTF. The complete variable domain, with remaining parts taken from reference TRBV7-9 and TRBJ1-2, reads DTGVSQNPRHKITKRGQNVTFRCDPISEHNRLYWYRQTLGQGPEFLTYFQNEAQLEKSRLLSDRFSAERPKGSFSTLEIQRTEQGDSAMYLCASSAQDYGYTFGSGTRLTVV.

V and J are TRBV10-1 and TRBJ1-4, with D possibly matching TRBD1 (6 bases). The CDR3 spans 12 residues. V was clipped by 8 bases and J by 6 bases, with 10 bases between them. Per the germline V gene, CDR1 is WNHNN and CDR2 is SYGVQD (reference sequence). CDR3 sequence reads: CASSKGDEKLFF. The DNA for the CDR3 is TGCGCCAGCTCCAAGGGGGATGAAAAACTGTTTTTT.

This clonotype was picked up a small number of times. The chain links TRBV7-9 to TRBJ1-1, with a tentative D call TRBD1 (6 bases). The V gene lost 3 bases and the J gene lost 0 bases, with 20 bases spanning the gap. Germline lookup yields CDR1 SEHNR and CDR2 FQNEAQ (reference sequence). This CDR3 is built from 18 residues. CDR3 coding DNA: TGTGCCAGCAGCTTGGAGGGGGGGCTCACCTTTATGAACACTGAAGCTTTCTTT. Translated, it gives CASSLEGGLTFMNTEAFF. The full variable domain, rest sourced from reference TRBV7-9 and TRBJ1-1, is DTGVSQNPRHKITKRGQNVTFRCDPISEHNRLYWYRQTLGQGPEFLTYFQNEAQLEKSRLLSDRFSAERPKGSFSTLEIQRTEQGDSAMYLCASSLEGGLTFMNTEAFFGQGTRLTVV.

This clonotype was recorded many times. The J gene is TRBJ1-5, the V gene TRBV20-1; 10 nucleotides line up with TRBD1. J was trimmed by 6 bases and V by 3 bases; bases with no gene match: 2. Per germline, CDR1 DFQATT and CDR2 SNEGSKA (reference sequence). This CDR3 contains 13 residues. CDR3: CSASGQGGQPQHF. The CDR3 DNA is TGCAGTGCTAGCGGACAGGGGGGTCAGCCCCAGCATTTT.

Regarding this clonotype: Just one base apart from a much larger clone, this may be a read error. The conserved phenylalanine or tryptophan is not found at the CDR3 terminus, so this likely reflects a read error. The CDR3 DNA reads as TGTGCCAGCAGCGTAGCTCCCGGCAGGGGGCAAGATGAGCAGTACCTC. Its translation: CASSVAPGRGQDEQYL. The rearrangement uses TRBV9 and TRBJ2-7; the match to TRBD1 covers 8 bases. Trimming took 0 bases from V and 7 from J; bases not matched to a gene: 12. Germline CDR1 and CDR2: SGDLS and YYNGEE. The CDR3 loop spans 16 amino acids.

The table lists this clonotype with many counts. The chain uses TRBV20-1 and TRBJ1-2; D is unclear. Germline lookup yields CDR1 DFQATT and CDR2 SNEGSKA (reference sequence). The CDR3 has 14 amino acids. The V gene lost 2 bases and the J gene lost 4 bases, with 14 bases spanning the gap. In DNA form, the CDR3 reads TGCAGTGCTAGAAGTACCCTCGGGCTCTATGGCTACACCTTC. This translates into CSARSTLGLYGYTF.

The CDR3 protein is CASSWGATGRGYTF. Here the CDR3 DNA reads TGTGCCAGTAGCTGGGGGGCGACAGGGCGAGGCTACACCTTC. V is TRBV19 and J is TRBJ1-2; 7 bases agree with TRBD1. Unmatched junction bases numbered 12, after V lost 6 bases and J lost 8 bases. The CDR3 totals 14 residues. CDR1 is LNHDA and CDR2 is SQIVND in the germline V gene (reference sequence).

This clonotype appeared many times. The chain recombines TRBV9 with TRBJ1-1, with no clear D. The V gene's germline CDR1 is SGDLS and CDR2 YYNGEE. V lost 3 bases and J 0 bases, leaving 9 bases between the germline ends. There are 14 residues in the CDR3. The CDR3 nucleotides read TGTGCCAGCAGCGGGGCGGGTTTGAACACTGAAGCTTTCTTT. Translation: CASSGAGLNTEAFF.

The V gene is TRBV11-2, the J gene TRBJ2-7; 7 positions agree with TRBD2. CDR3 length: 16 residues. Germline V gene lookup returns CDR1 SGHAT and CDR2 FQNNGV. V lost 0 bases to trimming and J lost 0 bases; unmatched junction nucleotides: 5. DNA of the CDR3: TGTGCCAGCAGCTTAGAGGCGGGAGCGGGCTCCTACGAGCAGTACTTC. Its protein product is CASSLEAGAGSYEQYF.

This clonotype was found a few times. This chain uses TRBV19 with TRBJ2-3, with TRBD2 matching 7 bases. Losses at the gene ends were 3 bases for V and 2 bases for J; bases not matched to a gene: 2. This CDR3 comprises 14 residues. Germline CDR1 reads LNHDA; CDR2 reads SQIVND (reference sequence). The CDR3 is CASSISGNTDTQYF. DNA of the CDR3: TGTGCCAGTAGTATCAGCGGGAACACAGATACGCAGTATTTT.

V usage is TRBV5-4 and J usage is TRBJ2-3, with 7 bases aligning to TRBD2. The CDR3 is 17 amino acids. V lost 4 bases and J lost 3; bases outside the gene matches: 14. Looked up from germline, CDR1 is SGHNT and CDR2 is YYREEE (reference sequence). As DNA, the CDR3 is TGTGCCAGCAGCCCGGGAGGTTTTGCGGGGCAGACAGATACGCAGTATTTT. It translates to CASSPGGFAGQTDTQYF.

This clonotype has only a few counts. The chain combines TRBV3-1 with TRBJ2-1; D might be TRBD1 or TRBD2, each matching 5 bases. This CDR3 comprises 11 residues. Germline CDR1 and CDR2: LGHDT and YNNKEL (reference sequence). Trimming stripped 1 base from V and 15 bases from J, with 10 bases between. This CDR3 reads CASSQGTGAFF. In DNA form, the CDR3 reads TGTGCCAGCAGCCAAGGGACCGGGGCGTTCTTC.

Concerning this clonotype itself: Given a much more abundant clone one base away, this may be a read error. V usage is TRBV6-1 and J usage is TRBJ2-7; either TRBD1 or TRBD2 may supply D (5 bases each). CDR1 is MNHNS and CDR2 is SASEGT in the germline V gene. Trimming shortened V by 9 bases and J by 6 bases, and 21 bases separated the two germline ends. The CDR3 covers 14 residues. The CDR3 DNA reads TGTGCCAGACAGCCGGGACGGGGAACCTGCGAGCAGTACTTC. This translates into CARQPGRGTCEQYF.

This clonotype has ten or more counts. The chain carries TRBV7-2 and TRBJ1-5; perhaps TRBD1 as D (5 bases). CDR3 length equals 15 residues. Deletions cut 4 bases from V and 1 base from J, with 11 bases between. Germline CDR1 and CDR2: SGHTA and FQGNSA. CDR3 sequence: CASSSQGNSNQPQHF. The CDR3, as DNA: TGTGCCAGCAGCTCGCAGGGCAACAGCAATCAGCCCCAGCATTTT.

The CDR3 bases are TGTGCCAGCAGCTTGATAGACAGTCCCTCCTACGAGCAGTACTTC. Its protein is CASSLIDSPSYEQYF. This chain joins TRBV11-2 and TRBJ2-7; TRBD1 might be the D (5 bases). In germline, CDR1 is SGHAT, CDR2 FQNNGV. CDR3 length: 15 amino acids. V dropped 3 bases and J dropped 0 bases, with 12 bases sitting between them.

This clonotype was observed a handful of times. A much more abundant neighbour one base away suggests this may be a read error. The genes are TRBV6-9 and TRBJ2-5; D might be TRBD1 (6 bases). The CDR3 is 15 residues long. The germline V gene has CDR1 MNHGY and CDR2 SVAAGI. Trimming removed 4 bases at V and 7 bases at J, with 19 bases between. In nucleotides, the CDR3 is TGTGCCAGCAGTTCGGGATGGGCCCGAGGGGGGACCCAGTACTTC. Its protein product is CASSSGWARGGTQYF.